Below, 27 T cell receptor beta chains from the same sample are listed, as sequenced in a study of CD8 T cells in Susac syndrome (dated by TCRdb to between 2017 and 2020). Libraries were made using the immunoSEQ multiplex PCR assay. RNA was extracted using the RNeasy kit, and roughly 0.45 to 1 microgram was reverse transcribed with random hexamers. In TCRdb, the public reads were trimmed at Q25 with fastp and aligned with MiXCR, with productive beta chains retained. Merged by CDR3 protein, the rows form single entries marked with the most common genes and DNA. The sample records hundreds of thousands of distinct CDR3 sequences, approximately 90% of which are singletons. Around 0.18% of the sample lies in the top ten. The sequencing input was CD8+ T cells from PBMCs. The receptors come from a human donor with multiple sclerosis.

The chain has TRBV14 and TRBJ2-1; D unclear. Germline CDR1 SGHDN, CDR2 FVKESK. With 5 bases removed from V and 3 bases from J, the gap between germline ends came to 8 bases. There are 13 residues in the CDR3. In nucleotides, the CDR3 is TGTGCCAGCAGCATGGCGAACTACAATGAGCAGTTCTTC. This codes for CASSMANYNEQFF.

This chain uses TRBV20-1 with TRBJ2-1; no definite D call. The CDR3 sequence is 17 residues long. Germline loops: CDR1 DFQATT, CDR2 SNEGSKA (reference sequence). With 0 bases removed from V and 0 bases from J, the gap between germline ends came to 15 bases. This CDR3 is CSARDWVATRSYNEQFF. The CDR3 DNA reads as TGCAGTGCTAGAGATTGGGTTGCTACTCGCTCCTACAATGAGCAGTTCTTC.

The V and J genes are TRBV7-9 and TRBJ2-7, with TRBD1 identical over 7 bases. CDR1 is SEHNR, CDR2 FQNEAQ, per germline (reference sequence). The V gene end was trimmed by 5 bases and the J gene end by 1 base; junction bases not matched to a gene: 8. The CDR3 consists of 15 residues. The CDR3 region is CASSPPTGLSYEQYF. CDR3 nucleotides: TGTGCCAGCAGCCCGCCGACAGGGTTGTCCTACGAGCAGTACTTC.

The chain has TRBV27 and TRBJ1-2, with a weak D call TRBD1 (6 bases). CDR3 length equals 13 residues. V was cut by 3 bases and J by 10 bases, with 15 bases left in between. The germline CDR1 and CDR2 sequences are MNHEY and SMNVEV (reference sequence). CDR3 protein: CASSFFPDRNYTF. CDR3 nucleotide sequence: TGTGCCAGCAGTTTTTTCCCGGACAGAAACTACACCTTC.

V and J are TRBV30 and TRBJ2-5; 8 nucleotides line up with TRBD1. Germline assignment: CDR1 GTSNPN and CDR2 SVGIG (reference sequence). With 4 bases clipped from V and 5 bases from J, the junction kept 6 bases outside the gene matches. The CDR3 loop spans 13 amino acids. The CDR3 spells CAWIAGGAETQYF. The CDR3 nucleotides are TGTGCCTGGATCGCAGGGGGCGCGGAGACCCAGTACTTC. The whole variable domain, remainder taken from reference TRBV30 and TRBJ2-5, is SQTIHQWPATLVQPVGSPLSLECTVEGTSNPNLYWYRQAAGRGLQLLFYSVGIGQISSEVPQNLSASRPQDRQFILSSKKLLLSDSGFYLCAWIAGGAETQYFGPGTRLLVL.

The V call is TRBV4-3, the J call TRBJ1-1; D is unresolved. The V gene's germline CDR1 is LGHNA and CDR2 YSLEER. V gave up 1 base and J gave up 6 bases, with 6 bases separating them. The CDR3 extends over 12 amino acids. DNA for the CDR3: TGCGCCAGCAGCCAAGGGACTTCTGAAGCTTTCTTT. It specifies CASSQGTSEAFF.

The chain couples TRBV7-3 to TRBJ1-1, with TRBD1 matching over 8 bases. In germline, CDR1 is SGHTA, CDR2 FQGTGA. The CDR3 sequence is 16 residues long. Germline trimming cut 1 base from V and 0 bases from J; bases unmatched to any gene: 4. The CDR3 reads CASSLMAGGVNTEAFF. CDR3 sequence (DNA): TGTGCCAGCAGCTTAATGGCAGGGGGCGTGAACACTGAAGCTTTCTTT.

This chain links TRBV5-5 with TRBJ1-2, with D possibly matching TRBD1 (6 bases). This CDR3 region has 13 residues. Per the germline V gene, CDR1 is SGHKS and CDR2 is YYEKEE (reference sequence). The V and J ends lost 4 bases and 7 bases respectively, with 14 bases between them. CDR3 region: CASSTTGSGGYTF. The DNA for the CDR3 is TGTGCCAGCAGCACCACAGGGAGTGGTGGCTACACCTTC.

The rearrangement links TRBV2 to TRBJ2-7, with 10 bases matching TRBD1. The germline V gene has CDR1 SNHLY and CDR2 FYNNEI. V lost 7 bases, J lost 4 bases, and 7 bases stayed unmatched. The CDR3 contains 14 residues. The CDR3 nucleotides are TGTGCCAGCAAACCGGGGACAGGGGTGTACGAGCAGTACTTC. Amino acid sequence: CASKPGTGVYEQYF.

The gene calls are TRBV13 and TRBJ2-5; perhaps TRBD2 as D (5 bases). The CDR3 has 14 amino acids. Germline CDR1 reads PRHDT; CDR2 reads FYEKMQ (reference sequence). The ends were cut back, 2 bases at V and 3 bases at J, with 10 bases in the middle. CDR3 sequence: CASSLTSAEETQYF. In DNA form, the CDR3 reads TGTGCCAGCAGCTTAACTAGTGCGGAAGAGACCCAGTACTTC.

Worth noting for this clonotype: A junction boundary mismatches the germline segment, possibly from a read error. This sequence joins TRBV6-1 and TRBJ2-5; D not resolved. This CDR3 is built from 14 residues. The germline V gene has CDR1 MNHNS and CDR2 SASEGT. The CDR3 DNA reads TGTGCCAGCAGAGAAGTCATCAATGAAGAGACCCAGTACTTC. Its protein product is CASREVINEETQYF.

The rearrangement links TRBV15 to TRBJ2-5, with D possibly matching TRBD2 (6 bases). Per germline, CDR1 LNHNV and CDR2 YYDKDF (reference sequence). This CDR3 is 14 amino acids long. V was clipped by 3 bases and J by 5 bases, with 13 bases between them. The CDR3 DNA is TGTGCCACCAGCAGCTGGGACTCCCAGGAGACCCAGTACTTC. It specifies CATSSWDSQETQYF. Combining the CDR3 with reference TRBV15 and TRBJ2-5 gives the whole variable domain DAMVIQNPRYQVTQFGKPVTLSCSQTLNHNVMYWYQQKSSQAPKLLFHYYDKDFNNEADTPDNFQSRRPNTSFCFLDIRSPGLGDTAMYLCATSSWDSQETQYFGPGTRLLVL.

The rearrangement joins TRBV4-1 to TRBJ2-1; the match to TRBD2 covers 8 bases. The CDR3 runs to 17 residues. Germline assignment: CDR1 MGHRA and CDR2 YSYEKL. Trimming cost V 1 base and J 7 bases; bases outside gene matches: 12. CDR3 in DNA: TGCGCCAGCAGCCAAGGGGGCTTAGCGGGAATCGAGAATGAGCAGTTCTTC. This sequence encodes CASSQGGLAGIENEQFF.

Written as DNA, the CDR3 is TGTGCCACCAGCAGAGGGGACTACAGCTCCTACGAGCAGTACTTC. This gives the protein CATSRGDYSSYEQYF. This sequence joins TRBV15 and TRBJ2-7; 7 bases line up with TRBD2. Germline CDR1 LNHNV, CDR2 YYDKDF (reference sequence). This CDR3 has 15 amino acids. V dropped 1 base and J dropped 0; count of bases not matched to a gene: 3.

The chain links TRBV29-1 to TRBJ2-2; the D call may be TRBD1 or TRBD2 (5 bases each). Trimming stripped 5 bases from V and 1 base from J, with 8 bases between. The CDR3 covers 13 residues. Germline lookup yields CDR1 SQVTM and CDR2 ANQGSEA. The CDR3 spells CSVTRGNTGELFF. CDR3 in DNA: TGCAGCGTTACGAGGGGGAACACCGGGGAGCTGTTTTTT.

The chain joins TRBV19 to TRBJ2-7; tentatively, D is TRBD1 or TRBD2 (5 bases each). The V gene's germline CDR1 is LNHDA and CDR2 SQIVND (reference sequence). V was clipped by 0 bases and J by 2 bases, with 14 bases between them. This CDR3 comprises 16 residues. CDR3 region: CASSIDLRGRPYEQYF. In DNA form, the CDR3 reads TGTGCCAGTAGTATAGATCTGAGGGGACGCCCCTACGAGCAGTACTTC.

This chain uses TRBV21-1 with TRBJ2-6. TRBV21-1 is labeled a pseudogene. This CDR3 comprises 14 residues. The CDR3 DNA follows: TGTGCCAGCTTGCTTTTGTCTGGGGCCAACGTCCTGACTTTC. Translating it yields CASLLLSGANVLTF.

The chain carries TRBV5-5 and TRBJ2-7; D is perhaps TRBD2 (6 bases). The length of the CDR3 is 13 residues. The ends were cut back, 6 bases at V and 1 base at J, with 11 bases in the middle. Germline V CDR1 and CDR2: SGHKS, YYEKEE (reference sequence). The CDR3 loop reads CASTFSGSYEQYF. The CDR3 region has the DNA TGTGCCAGCACCTTTAGCGGATCCTACGAGCAGTACTTC.

This chain joins TRBV6-5 and TRBJ2-1, with 11 bases that match TRBD2. The V and J ends lost 2 bases and 3 bases, in that order; junction bases with no gene match: 0. This CDR3 has 15 residues. The germline CDR1 and CDR2 sequences are MNHEY and SVGAGI. CDR3 protein: CASSYLAGGYNEQFF. The CDR3 nucleotides read TGTGCCAGCAGTTACCTAGCGGGAGGCTACAATGAGCAGTTCTTC.

The chain carries TRBV27 and TRBJ2-7; either TRBD1 or TRBD2 may fit D (5 bases each). Germline V gene lookup returns CDR1 MNHEY and CDR2 SMNVEV (reference sequence). Trimming took 5 bases from V and 2 from J, leaving 16 bases between them. This CDR3 spans 15 amino acids. The CDR3 reads CASSPTGTGTYEQYF. CDR3 DNA: TGTGCCAGCAGTCCCACCGGGACGGGGACCTACGAGCAGTACTTC.

This clonotype was observed once. At one of its ends the junction is not consistent with the germline gene, which may arise from a read error. The chain has TRBV7-2 and TRBJ1-2; D is ambiguous. This CDR3 comprises 14 residues. Per the germline V gene, CDR1 is SGHTA and CDR2 is FQGNSA. CDR3 region: CVSSPDGVNYGYTF. As DNA, the CDR3 is TGTGTCAGCAGTCCCGACGGTGTCAACTATGGCTACACCTTC.

The chain has TRBV6-2 or TRBV6-3 and TRBJ2-7, with 11 bases matching TRBD2. CDR3 size: 13 residues. Germline-derived CDR1 and CDR2 are MNHEY and SVGEGT. V lost 10 bases, J lost 1 base, and 3 bases stayed unmatched. CDR3 nucleotides: TGTGCCACCGGGACTAGCGGTTCCTACGAGCAGTACTTC. Translating it yields CATGTSGSYEQYF.

The chain links TRBV4-3 to TRBJ2-3; D is ambiguous. Trimming cost V 0 bases and J 0 bases, with 4 bases left between them. CDR1 is LGHNA and CDR2 is YSLEER in the germline V gene. CDR3 length: 14 residues. The CDR3 is CASSQEASTDTQYF. The CDR3 nucleotides read TGCGCCAGCAGCCAAGAGGCTAGCACAGATACGCAGTATTTT.

CDR3 nucleotides: TGTGCCAGCAGCGGGACTACCGACAATGAGCAGTTCTTC. Translated, it gives CASSGTTDNEQFF. This rearrangement joins TRBV12-3 or TRBV12-4 to TRBJ2-1; TRBD2 aligns across 7 bases. The CDR3 sequence is 13 residues long. With V trimmed by 6 bases and J by 5 bases, 4 bases remained unmatched.

The genes are TRBV30 and TRBJ2-7; D ambiguous. This CDR3 contains 13 residues. Between the trimmed V and J ends, which lost 0 bases and 5 bases, there was a span of 11 bases. From germline, CDR1 is GTSNPN and CDR2 SVGIG (reference sequence). The CDR3 DNA sequence: TGTGCCTGGAGTGTTTCCGCTAGGGACGAGCAGTACTTC. It codes for CAWSVSARDEQYF.

The chain has TRBV5-1 and TRBJ1-2; D is unclear. The germline gives CDR1 SGHRS, CDR2 YFSETQ. V lost 1 base and J 0 bases, leaving 10 bases between the germline ends. This CDR3 comprises 15 residues. DNA of the CDR3: TGCGCCAGCAGCTTGTACCAGGAGGCTAACTATGGCTACACCTTC. Protein: CASSLYQEANYGYTF.

The table lists this clonotype with a count of one. V and J are TRBV6-1 and TRBJ2-7; D may match TRBD1 or TRBD2 (5 bases each). The CDR3 loop spans 15 amino acids. The germline gives CDR1 MNHNS, CDR2 SASEGT. The V end lost 3 bases, the J end lost 3 bases, and 15 bases lay between the germline ends. The CDR3 coding sequence is TGTGCCAGCAGTGAGGGACGGAGCTCCTACTACGAGCAGTACTTC. This sequence encodes CASSEGRSSYYEQYF.